This T cell receptor (beta chain) was found in a study of blood T cell repertoires in COVID-19. CDR3 length: 13 residues. Trimming pared 7 bases from V and 0 bases from J, leaving 10 bases between. Germline V gives CDR1 LNHDA, CDR2 SQIVND (reference sequence). Only in-frame clones appear in the TCRdb table, and some are missing; sequencing was by immunoSEQ multiplex PCR. The repertoire holds about 83,000 clones, with about four fifths as singletons. This clonotype was sampled from a woman of 80 years or more with acute or convalescent COVID-19. Material: peripheral blood. V gene TRBV19 combines with J gene TRBJ2-7; D gene ambiguous. This chain's CDR3 is CASTPTNSYEQYF. Here the CDR3 DNA reads TGTGCCAGTACCCCTACCAACTCCTACGAGCAGTACTTC.